This T cell receptor (beta chain) originates from a study of shared clonotypes between healthy human individuals. Regarding the study as a whole: Naive CD4 clonotypes overlapped across a handful of donors at around 5%.

This clone was detected once. Its antigen is still unknown. Naive CD8 cells lacked CD45RO and underwent positive selection for CCR7, leaving out terminally differentiated effector memory CD45RA+ cells. The V gene's germline CDR1 is MDHEN and CDR2 SYDVKM. The CDR3 has 12 amino acids. The V end lost 4 bases, the J end lost 6 bases, and 9 bases lay between the germline ends. TCRdb's copy holds only in-frame clones and misses some; the assay was immunoSEQ multiplex PCR. The table has just over 2,000,000 clones, roughly 95% seen once. Sequencing input: naive CD8+ T cells sorted from blood. The V call is TRBV28, the J call TRBJ1-2, with D perhaps TRBD1 (6 bases). This receptor was taken from a man younger than 35 in good health. CDR3 region: CASSYTGNGYTF. The CDR3 bases are TGTGCCAGCAGTTATACAGGGAATGGCTACACCTTC.